Sequencing of this T cell receptor (beta chain) was carried out in a study of T cell responses to AZD1222 COVID-19 vaccine. Study-wide results and limits: With dominance at 160-218 and 743-854, vaccine-associated CD4 TCRs spanned spike.

Of note for this clone: Its antigen is currently unknown.

CDR1 is MGHDK, CDR2 SYGVNS, per germline. Trimming pared 4 bases from V and 5 bases from J, leaving 23 bases between. The length of the CDR3 is 17 residues. TCRdb's copy holds only in-frame clones and misses some; the assay was immunoSEQ multiplex PCR. Among 150,000 or so clones listed, less than 95% were seen once. This sequence was found in an adult in good health. V is TRBV25-1 and J is TRBJ1-2; perhaps TRBD1 as D (5 bases). This material consisted of peripheral blood, taken on day 0 of AZD1222 vaccination. The CDR3 is CASSGPLLDGTQYGYTF. The CDR3 coding sequence is TGTGCCAGCAGTGGGCCCCTCCTGGACGGGACTCAGTATGGCTACACCTTC.